The clone carrying this T cell receptor (beta chain) has ten or more counts. As yet, its antigen is unknown. These data belong to a study of identical twins. Findings of the study overall: Beta out-of-frame sequences showed weaker excess sharing between twins. The authors drew conclusions from cross-sectional statistical analysis rather than following the same donors. Insertions were reduced in abundant cord blood beta clonotypes but not in memory repertoires. Twin sharing of out-of-frame TCR alpha was underestimated by models in monozygotic pairs.

TCRdb passed the 5' RACE reads through MiXCR, listing each CDR3 protein once. This sample has 210,000 or so distinct CDR3 sequences, with about 7.5% found just once. The ends lost 4 bases at V and 6 bases at J; junction bases unmatched: 12. CDR1 and CDR2 from the germline V gene are SGHRS and YFSETQ. This CDR3 is built from 15 residues. This same sample was also part of a study on yellow fever vaccine responses in identical twins.

The clonotype originates from a woman younger than 35 in good health. The specimen was memory (CD45RO+) T cells sorted from blood. The chain employs TRBV5-1 and TRBJ1-1, with 7 bases fitting TRBD1. Here the CDR3 DNA reads TGCGCCAGCAGCGCCATCGGGACAGCGGACCCTGAAGCTTTCTTT. Protein product: CASSAIGTADPEAFF.